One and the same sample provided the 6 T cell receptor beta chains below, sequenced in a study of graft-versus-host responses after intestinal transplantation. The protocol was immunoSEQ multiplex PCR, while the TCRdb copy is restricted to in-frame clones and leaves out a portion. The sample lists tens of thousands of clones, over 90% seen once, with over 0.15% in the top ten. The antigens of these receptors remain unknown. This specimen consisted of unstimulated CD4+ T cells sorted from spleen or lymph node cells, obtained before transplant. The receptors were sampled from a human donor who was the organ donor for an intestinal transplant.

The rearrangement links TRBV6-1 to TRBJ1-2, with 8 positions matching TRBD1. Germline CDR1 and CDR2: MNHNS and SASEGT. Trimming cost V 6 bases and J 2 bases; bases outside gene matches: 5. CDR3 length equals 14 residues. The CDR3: CASSRTGGNYGYTF. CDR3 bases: TGTGCCAGCAGCCGTACAGGGGGGAACTATGGCTACACCTTC.

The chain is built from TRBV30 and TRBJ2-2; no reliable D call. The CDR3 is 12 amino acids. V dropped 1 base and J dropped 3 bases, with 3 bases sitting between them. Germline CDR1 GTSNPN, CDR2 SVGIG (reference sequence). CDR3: CAWSEHTGELFF. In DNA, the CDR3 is TGTGCCTGGAGTGAACACACCGGGGAGCTGTTTTTT. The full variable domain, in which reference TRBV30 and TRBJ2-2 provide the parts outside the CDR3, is SQTIHQWPATLVQPVGSPLSLECTVEGTSNPNLYWYRQAAGRGLQLLFYSVGIGQISSEVPQNLSASRPQDRQFILSSKKLLLSDSGFYLCAWSEHTGELFFGEGSRLTVL.

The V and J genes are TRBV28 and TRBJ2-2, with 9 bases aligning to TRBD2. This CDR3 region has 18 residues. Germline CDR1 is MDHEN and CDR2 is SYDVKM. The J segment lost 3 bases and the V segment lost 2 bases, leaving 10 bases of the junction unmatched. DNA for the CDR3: TGTGCCAGCAGTTTAGGGCGGGGGGGCCTGGCGGACACCGGGGAGCTGTTTTTT. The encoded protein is CASSLGRGGLADTGELFF. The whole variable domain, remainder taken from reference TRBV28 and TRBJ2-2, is DVKVTQSSRYLVKRTGEKVFLECVQDMDHENMFWYRQDPGLGLRLIYFSYDVKMKEKGDIPEGYSVSREKKERFSLILESASTNQTSMYLCASSLGRGGLADTGELFFGEGSRLTVL.

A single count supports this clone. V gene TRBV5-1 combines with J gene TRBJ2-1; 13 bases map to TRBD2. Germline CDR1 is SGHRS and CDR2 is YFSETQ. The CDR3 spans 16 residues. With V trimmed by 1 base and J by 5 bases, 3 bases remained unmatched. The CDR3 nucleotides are TGCGCCAGCAGCTTGAGACTAGCGGGGGGAAACAATGAGCAGTTCTTC. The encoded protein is CASSLRLAGGNNEQFF.

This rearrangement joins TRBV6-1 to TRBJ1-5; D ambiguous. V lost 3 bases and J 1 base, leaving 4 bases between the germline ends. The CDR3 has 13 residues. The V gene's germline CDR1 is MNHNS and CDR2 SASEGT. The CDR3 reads CASSEGSNQPQHF. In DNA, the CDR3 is TGTGCCAGCAGTGAGGGCAGCAATCAGCCCCAGCATTTT.

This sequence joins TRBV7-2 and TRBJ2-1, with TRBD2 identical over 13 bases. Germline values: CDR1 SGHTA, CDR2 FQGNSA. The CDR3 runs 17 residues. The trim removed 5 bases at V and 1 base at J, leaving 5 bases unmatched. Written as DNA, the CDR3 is TGTGCCAGCAGCCCCCAACTAGCGGGGGGGTCCTACAATGAGCAGTTCTTC. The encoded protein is CASSPQLAGGSYNEQFF.